The text below deals with one T cell receptor beta chain. The authors' processing: It was from reference gene primer amplification that nucleated cell counts were estimated. Produced via immunoSEQ multiplex PCR; TCRdb's table is partial and in-frame only. V, J and clone size derive from that table, while D and trimming were established from the DNA sequence. Found here are 75,000 to 90,000 clones, 75% to 90% of them singletons; the top ten hold 11%. These data are taken from a study of blood T cell repertoires in COVID-19. At the level of the study: Donors in the United States, Italy and Spain gave samples during acute or convalescent COVID-19. T cells, B-cell-depleted T cells, or PBMCs provided the cDNA or gDNA that served as material.

Trimming cost V 7 bases and J 5 bases; bases outside gene matches: 12. The germline V gene encodes CDR1 SGHNT and CDR2 YYREEE (reference sequence). This CDR3 has 15 amino acids. The sequenced sample was peripheral blood. The sequence was obtained from a man older than 75 with acute or convalescent COVID-19. This chain uses TRBV5-4 with TRBJ1-1, with TRBD1 identical over 9 bases. The CDR3 here is CASLGGGTGYTEAFF. Written as DNA, the CDR3 is TGTGCCAGCCTTGGCGGCGGGACAGGGTATACTGAAGCTTTCTTT.